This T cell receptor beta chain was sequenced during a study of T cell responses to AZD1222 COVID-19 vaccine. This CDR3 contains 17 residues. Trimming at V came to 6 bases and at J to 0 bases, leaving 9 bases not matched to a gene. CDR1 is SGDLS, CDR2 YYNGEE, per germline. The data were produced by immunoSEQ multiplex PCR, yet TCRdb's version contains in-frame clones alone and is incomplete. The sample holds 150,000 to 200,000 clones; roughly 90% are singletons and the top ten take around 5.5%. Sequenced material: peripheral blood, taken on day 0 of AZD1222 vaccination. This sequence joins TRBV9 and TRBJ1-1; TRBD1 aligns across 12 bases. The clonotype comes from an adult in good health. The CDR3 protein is CASNPTGTGGVNTEAFF. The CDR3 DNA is TGTGCCAGCAACCCAACCGGGACAGGGGGCGTGAACACTGAAGCTTTCTTT.